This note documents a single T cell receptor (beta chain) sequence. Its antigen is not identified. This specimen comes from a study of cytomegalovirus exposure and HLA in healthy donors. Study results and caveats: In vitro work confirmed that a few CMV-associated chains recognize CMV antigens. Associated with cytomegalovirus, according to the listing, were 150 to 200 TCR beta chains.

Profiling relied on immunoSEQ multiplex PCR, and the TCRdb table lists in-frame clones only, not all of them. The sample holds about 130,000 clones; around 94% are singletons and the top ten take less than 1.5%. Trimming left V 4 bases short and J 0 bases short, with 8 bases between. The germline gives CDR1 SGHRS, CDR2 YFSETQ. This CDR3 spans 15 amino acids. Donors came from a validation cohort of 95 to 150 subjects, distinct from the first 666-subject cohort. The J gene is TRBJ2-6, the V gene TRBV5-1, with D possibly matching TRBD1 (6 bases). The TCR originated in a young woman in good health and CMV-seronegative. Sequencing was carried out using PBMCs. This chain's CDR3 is CASSLDSSGANVLTF. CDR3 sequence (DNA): TGCGCCAGCAGCCTGGACAGCTCTGGGGCCAACGTCCTGACTTTC.